These 17 T cell receptor beta chains were sequenced from one sample in a study of T cell changes during pregnancy in multiple sclerosis. The protocol was immunoSEQ multiplex PCR, while the TCRdb copy is restricted to in-frame clones and leaves out a portion. The sample carries around 61,000 clones, 85% to 90% recorded once. Sequences were obtained from peripheral blood from another person, used as feeder cells. These receptor sequences come from a human donor whose cells served as feeder cells for cultures in a pregnancy study.

The count of this clone is one. The chain recombines TRBV28 with TRBJ1-2; D unresolved. The V and J ends lost 6 bases and 2 bases respectively, with 10 bases between them. This CDR3 contains 13 residues. Germline CDR1 MDHEN, CDR2 SYDVKM. The DNA for the CDR3 is TGTGCCAGCAGGGGTGCAGTAAACTATGGCTACACCTTC. This sequence encodes CASRGAVNYGYTF.

The chain employs TRBV30 and TRBJ2-2; D gene unclear. V was clipped by 4 bases and J by 3 bases, with 0 bases between them. The germline CDR1 and CDR2 sequences are GTSNPN and SVGIG (reference sequence). This CDR3 comprises 10 residues. The CDR3 region has the DNA TGTGCCTGGAACACCGGGGAGCTGTTTTTT. Its translation: CAWNTGELFF.

This clone appeared a few times. The rearrangement links TRBV5-4 to TRBJ2-7; D is perhaps TRBD2 (5 bases). CDR3 length: 14 amino acids. CDR1 SGHNT and CDR2 YYREEE come from the germline V gene (reference sequence). With 4 bases removed from V and 2 bases from J, the gap between germline ends came to 13 bases. The CDR3 nucleotides read TGTGCCAGCAGCCGCGTAGGAGGAACCTACGAGCAGTACTTC. It encodes CASSRVGGTYEQYF.

This chain connects TRBV6-1 to TRBJ2-6, with 10 bases that match TRBD1. The CDR3 is 15 amino acids. V trimming: 10 bases; J trimming: 0 bases; junction bases outside the gene matches: 3. Germline V lookup: CDR1 MNHNS, CDR2 SASEGT. The CDR3 DNA reads TGTGCCACGACAGGGGGCGACTCTGGGGCCAACGTCCTGACTTTC. This encodes CATTGGDSGANVLTF.

The chain has TRBV5-1 and TRBJ2-3; unclear D gene. Germline CDR1 SGHRS, CDR2 YFSETQ. This CDR3 comprises 12 residues. The germline V and J ends were trimmed by 0 bases and 5 bases, with 4 bases remaining between them. CDR3 residues: CASSLGRDTQYF. The CDR3 nucleotides are TGCGCCAGCAGCTTGGGACGAGATACGCAGTATTTT. Full variable domain (remainder filled in from reference TRBV5-1 and TRBJ2-3): KAGVTQTPRYLIKTRGQQVTLSCSPISGHRSVSWYQQTPGQGLQFLFEYFSETQRNKGNFPGRFSGRQFSNSRSEMNVSTLELGDSALYLCASSLGRDTQYFGPGTRLTVL.

This chain uses TRBV6-5 with TRBJ1-1; D perhaps matches TRBD1 (5 bases). Germline V gene sequence: CDR1 MNHEY, CDR2 SVGAGI. Trimming took off 5 bases at V and 4 bases at J, with 14 bases between the two ends. The CDR3 is 14 amino acids. CDR3 sequence: CASSARGSVTEAFF. CDR3 bases: TGTGCCAGCAGTGCCCGGGGCAGCGTCACTGAAGCTTTCTTT.

The chain carries TRBV7-2 and TRBJ2-7; D uncertain. CDR1 and CDR2 (germline): SGHTA, FQGNSA. The CDR3 is 17 residues long. Trimming cost V 0 bases and J 2 bases, with 17 bases left between them. The CDR3 DNA is TGTGCCAGCAGCTTAGCGCCTTCCCGTGGAACTACCTACGAGCAGTACTTC. Translating it yields CASSLAPSRGTTYEQYF.

The V and J genes are TRBV7-9 and TRBJ1-1; D is possibly TRBD1 (6 bases). The V gene lost 11 bases and the J gene lost 0 bases, with 10 bases spanning the gap. From germline, CDR1 is SEHNR and CDR2 FQNEAQ (reference sequence). The CDR3 totals 12 residues. The CDR3 DNA sequence: TGTGCCGGAGGGGGTTTGAACACTGAAGCTTTCTTT. It specifies CAGGGLNTEAFF.

The chain has TRBV5-1 and TRBJ1-1; 9 positions agree with TRBD1. V lost 1 base, J lost 1 base, and 5 bases stayed unmatched. This CDR3 region has 16 residues. Germline assignment: CDR1 SGHRS and CDR2 YFSETQ. As DNA, the CDR3 is TGCGCCAGCAGCTTGAAGAACAGGGGGCCGAACACTGAAGCTTTCTTT. The encoded protein is CASSLKNRGPNTEAFF. Based on the CDR3 plus reference TRBV5-1 and TRBJ1-1, the full variable domain is KAGVTQTPRYLIKTRGQQVTLSCSPISGHRSVSWYQQTPGQGLQFLFEYFSETQRNKGNFPGRFSGRQFSNSRSEMNVSTLELGDSALYLCASSLKNRGPNTEAFFGQGTRLTVV.

V usage is TRBV7-9 and J usage is TRBJ1-3; D possibly corresponds to TRBD1 (5 bases). Looked up from germline, CDR1 is SEHNR and CDR2 is FQNEAQ (reference sequence). Deletions cut 1 base from V and 0 bases from J, with 10 bases between. CDR3 size: 16 residues. The CDR3 is CASSLGQTSSGNTIYF. CDR3 in DNA: TGTGCCAGCAGCTTAGGACAGACGAGCTCTGGAAACACCATATATTTT.

This chain links TRBV12-5 with TRBJ2-5, with 7 bases identical to TRBD1. The CDR3 loop spans 14 amino acids. Germline loops: CDR1 LGHNT, CDR2 FRNRAP. J lost 1 base, V lost 4 bases, and 3 bases had no gene match. The DNA for the CDR3 is TGTGCTAGTGGTTCGGGACAGCCCCAAGAGACCCAGTACTTC. Protein sequence: CASGSGQPQETQYF. The full variable domain, rest sourced from reference TRBV12-5 and TRBJ2-5, is DARVTQTPRHKVTEMGQEVTMRCQPILGHNTVFWYRQTMMQGLELLAYFRNRAPLDDSGMPKDRFSAEMPDATLATLKIQPSEPRDSAVYFCASGSGQPQETQYFGPGTRLLVL.

The rearrangement links TRBV2 to TRBJ1-4; weak D call: TRBD1 (5 bases). Between the trimmed V and J ends, which lost 2 bases and 4 bases, there was a span of 8 bases. CDR1 is SNHLY, CDR2 FYNNEI, per germline. The CDR3 runs to 14 residues. The CDR3 DNA is TGTGCCAGCAGTGAAAACAGGCTTAATGAAAAACTGTTTTTT. It is translated as CASSENRLNEKLFF.

The chain combines TRBV29-1 with TRBJ1-2; D is unclear. The CDR3 sequence is 11 residues long. Trimming stripped 4 bases from V and 5 bases from J, with 8 bases between. Germline CDR1 reads SQVTM; CDR2 reads ANQGSEA. The CDR3 nucleotides read TGCAGCGTTGCCTTTCCTTATGGCTACACCTTC. Protein product: CSVAFPYGYTF.

The CDR3 here is CASSNRGYTEAFF. CDR3 DNA sequence: TGTGCCAGCAGCAACAGGGGTTACACTGAAGCTTTCTTT. The chain employs TRBV7-9 and TRBJ1-1; 7 nucleotides agree with TRBD1. This CDR3 has 13 residues. The V segment lost 5 bases and the J segment 3 bases; nucleotides outside the gene matches: 3. Per germline, CDR1 SEHNR and CDR2 FQNEAQ (reference sequence).

The CDR3 DNA sequence: TGTGCCAGCAGTCCCCGGGAAGGGGACAGGGCCCTTCTGTTTTTT. It codes for CASSPREGDRALLFF. The chain employs TRBV28 and TRBJ1-4; TRBD1 aligns across 9 bases. The V gene end was trimmed by 5 bases and the J gene end by 14 bases; junction bases not matched to a gene: 15. The CDR3 is 15 amino acids. Germline V gene sequence: CDR1 MDHEN, CDR2 SYDVKM.

This rearrangement joins TRBV7-2 to TRBJ2-1, with D perhaps matching TRBD2 (6 bases). CDR1 is SGHTA, CDR2 FQGNSA, per germline. Between the trimmed V and J ends, which lost 5 bases and 4 bases, there was a span of 12 bases. The length of the CDR3 is 14 residues. The CDR3 bases are TGTGCCAGCAGCCCAGATGGGAGGTACAATGAGCAGTTCTTC. Protein sequence: CASSPDGRYNEQFF.

The J gene is TRBJ1-4, the V gene TRBV28, with D perhaps TRBD1 (5 bases). Germline V gene sequence: CDR1 MDHEN, CDR2 SYDVKM. This CDR3 is built from 14 residues. V was pared by 7 bases and J by 8 bases, with 17 bases between. CDR3 in amino acids: CASTGLRDQEKLFF. The DNA of the CDR3 is TGTGCCAGCACTGGATTAAGGGACCAAGAAAAACTGTTTTTT.